The 10 T cell receptor beta chains reported below all come from one sample, sequenced in a study of T cell repertoires in cytomegalovirus infection. TCRdb reanalysed the reads using MiXCR and keeps one entry per CDR3 protein. The table includes about 400,000 distinct CDR3 sequences, around 18% detected once. The sample taken for sequencing was PBMCs. These receptors were taken from a human donor in good health (CMV status not recorded). Some clones in this sample may be carry-over from other donors' samples.

At least ten counts were recorded for this clonotype. The rearrangement joins TRBV6-6 to TRBJ1-3; no definite D call. The ends were cut back, 1 base at V and 0 bases at J, with 13 bases in the middle. The CDR3 has 17 amino acids. Germline V CDR1 and CDR2: MNHNY, SVGAGI (reference sequence). The CDR3 bases are TGTGCCAGCAGTTACTACCCAAGGTGGGACTCTGGAAACACCATATATTTT. This encodes CASSYYPRWDSGNTIYF.

In regard to this clonotype: Because it lacks the conserved phenylalanine or tryptophan at the end, this CDR3 is likely a read error. The CDR3 bases are TGTGCCTGGAGTTTGGTTCGGGGCGATACGCAGTATTCT. Translation gives CAWSLVRGDTQYS. V gene TRBV30 combines with J gene TRBJ2-3; D may match TRBD1 or TRBD2 (5 bases each). V was pared by 2 bases and J by 6 bases, with 12 bases between. The CDR3 spans 13 residues. The germline V gene encodes CDR1 GTSNPN and CDR2 SVGIG (reference sequence).

The gene calls are TRBV6-2 or TRBV6-3 and TRBJ2-7; D ambiguous. The CDR3 length is 13 residues. V gave up 2 bases and J gave up 5 bases, with 10 bases separating them. Germline loops: CDR1 MNHEY, CDR2 SVGEGT. CDR3 region: CASSYALGDEQYF. For the CDR3, the DNA is TGTGCCAGCAGTTACGCTTTAGGCGACGAGCAGTACTTC.

V is TRBV20-1 and J is TRBJ2-3, with 12 bases matching TRBD2. This CDR3 is built from 16 residues. Losses at the gene ends were 0 bases for V and 4 bases for J; bases not matched to a gene: 5. Germline-derived CDR1 and CDR2 are DFQATT and SNEGSKA (reference sequence). DNA of the CDR3: TGCAGTGCTAGAGATCTCCTAGCGGGGGGGCCAGATACGCAGTATTTT. Its translation: CSARDLLAGGPDTQYF.

This clonotype was counted between two and nine times. V is TRBV10-3 and J is TRBJ2-3, with 10 nucleotides matching TRBD2. In germline, CDR1 is ENHRY, CDR2 SYGVKD. V shed 4 bases, J shed 0 bases, and the junction held 7 bases outside the gene matches. The CDR3 spans 17 residues. CDR3 residues: CAISGLAGALSTDTQYF. As DNA, the CDR3 is TGTGCCATCAGTGGCCTAGCGGGGGCACTAAGCACAGATACGCAGTATTTT.

The rearrangement uses TRBV10-2 and TRBJ1-2, with D possibly TRBD1 on 5 matching bases. The V gene lost 3 bases and the J gene lost 1 base, with 12 bases spanning the gap. Germline V lookup: CDR1 WSHSY, CDR2 SAAADI. The CDR3 contains 15 residues. This CDR3 is CASSDPGGSNYGYTF. The CDR3 DNA reads TGCGCCAGCAGTGATCCCGGGGGTAGTAACTATGGCTACACCTTC.

The J gene is TRBJ2-5, the V gene TRBV2, with unresolved D. This CDR3 contains 13 residues. Germline loops: CDR1 SNHLY, CDR2 FYNNEI. The V gene lost 7 bases and the J gene lost 4 bases, with 13 bases spanning the gap. Here the CDR3 reads CASTPPGGETQYF. The CDR3 DNA is TGTGCCAGCACCCCCCCGGGTGGAGAGACCCAGTACTTC.

This clonotype was seen ten or more times. The chain is built from TRBV7-8 and TRBJ2-5, with 12 bases matching TRBD2. CDR3 size: 16 residues. V was clipped by 1 base and J by 7 bases; unmatched bases: 7. Per germline, CDR1 SGHVS and CDR2 FQNEAQ. The CDR3 sequence: CASSLELAGGVATQYF. The CDR3 DNA follows: TGTGCCAGCAGCTTAGAACTAGCGGGAGGAGTGGCGACCCAGTACTTC.

The sample holds a few counts of this clonotype. The chain joins TRBV7-9 to TRBJ2-1; maybe TRBD2 (6 bases). The V end was cut by 2 bases, the J end by 6 bases, with 17 bases between. Germline-derived CDR1 and CDR2 are SEHNR and FQNEAQ (reference sequence). This CDR3 is 16 amino acids long. CDR3 nucleotide sequence: TGTGCCAGCAGCTTATATCCAGCGGGTAGGGTCAATGAGCAGTTCTTC. Amino acid sequence: CASSLYPAGRVNEQFF.

This clonotype was seen a handful of times. The chain recombines TRBV29-1 with TRBJ2-2, with 10 bases identical to TRBD2. Per the germline V gene, CDR1 is SQVTM and CDR2 is ANQGSEA. CDR3 length: 14 residues. V shed 6 bases and J 1 base; nucleotides not matched to a gene: 2. The DNA for the CDR3 is TGCAGCGTATTAGCGGGAGGGAACACCGGGGAGCTGTTTTTT. It yields the protein CSVLAGGNTGELFF.